This entry lists 20 T cell receptor beta chains sequenced from one sample in a study of CXCR3-negative and CXCR3-positive naive CD8 T cells. The libraries of TRB cDNA were prepared using 5' RACE with UMI labels. From the 5' RACE reads, TCRdb lists one entry per CDR3 protein and no DNA. This listing includes roughly 40,000 distinct CDR3 sequences. The sample consisted of memory CD8+ T cells from blood. Source of these receptors: a human donor in good health. Some clones in this sample may be carry-over from other donors' samples.

This sequence joins TRBV29-1 and TRBJ1-1. The CDR3 consists of 11 residues. The germline gives CDR1 SQVTM, CDR2 ANQGSEA. The chain's CDR3 is CSLKGPDGAFF.

CDR3 residues: CASSPRTGRRDTQYF. The chain employs TRBV5-5 and TRBJ2-3; TCRdb outputs TRBD1, but without DNA this stays unchecked. The CDR3 loop spans 15 amino acids. Germline V gene lookup returns CDR1 SGHKS and CDR2 YYEKEE (reference sequence).

The rearrangement joins TRBV15 to TRBJ1-2. Germline V gene data show CDR1 as LNHNV and CDR2 as YYDKDF (reference sequence). This CDR3 has 14 residues. The CDR3 reads CATSRADALYGYTF. Variable domain in full (rest from reference TRBV15 and TRBJ1-2): DAMVIQNPRYQVTQFGKPVTLSCSQTLNHNVMYWYQQKSSQAPKLLFHYYDKDFNNEADTPDNFQSRRPNTSFCFLDIRSPGLGDTAMYLCATSRADALYGYTFGSGTRLTVV.

This clonotype ranks as medium-sized in terms of frequency. This chain links TRBV28 with TRBJ2-4; TCRdb designates TRBD1, a call that cannot be tested without DNA. Germline V gene data show CDR1 as MDHEN and CDR2 as SYDVKM. The CDR3 length is 14 residues. CDR3 amino acids: CASSWRQGKNIQYF.

The genes are TRBV5-1 and TRBJ2-5; TCRdb names TRBD1, which stays unverified in the absence of DNA. The germline V gene has CDR1 SGHRS and CDR2 YFSETQ. The CDR3 is made up of 19 amino acids. Here the CDR3 reads CASSFPNGAQGLRQETQYF. The complete variable domain, with remaining parts taken from reference TRBV5-1 and TRBJ2-5, reads KAGVTQTPRYLIKTRGQQVTLSCSPISGHRSVSWYQQTPGQGLQFLFEYFSETQRNKGNFPGRFSGRQFSNSRSEMNVSTLELGDSALYLCASSFPNGAQGLRQETQYFGPGTRLLVL.

The chain is built from TRBV7-2 and TRBJ1-1. CDR3 size: 14 residues. Per germline, CDR1 SGHTA and CDR2 FQGNSA. The CDR3 loop reads CASSSVGFGAEAFF.

The J gene is TRBJ2-7, the V gene TRBV9; there is no DNA to check the TCRdb D call of TRBD1. The CDR3 has 12 amino acids. Per germline, CDR1 SGDLS and CDR2 YYNGEE. The CDR3 sequence is CASSPGGSEQYF.

The chain joins TRBV29-1 to TRBJ2-7; lacking DNA, the TRBD1 call made by TCRdb goes unchecked. CDR3 length: 15 residues. The germline V gene has CDR1 SQVTM and CDR2 ANQGSEA. The CDR3 spells CSVETPGTDSYEQYF.

This sequence joins TRBV15 and TRBJ2-7; as DNA is missing, the TRBD1 call by TCRdb cannot be tested. CDR1 and CDR2 from the germline V gene are LNHNV and YYDKDF (reference sequence). The CDR3 extends over 17 amino acids. This CDR3 reads CATSREPLKGIGYEQYF.

The chain couples TRBV12-3 or TRBV12-4 to TRBJ2-1; TCRdb indicates TRBD1, and absent DNA this call remains unverified. This CDR3 is 16 amino acids long. This CDR3 is CASSFRPVSSYNEQFF.

The CDR3 here is CSAEAGQALREGYTF. V and J are TRBV20-1 and TRBJ1-2; TCRdb selects TRBD1, and the lack of DNA leaves this call unchecked. Germline V gene sequence: CDR1 DFQATT, CDR2 SNEGSKA (reference sequence). The CDR3 length is 15 residues.

The chain joins TRBV4-2 to TRBJ2-1; without DNA, the TCRdb call of TRBD1 cannot be checked. The CDR3 contains 14 residues. CDR1 and CDR2 (germline): LGHNA, YNFKEQ. CDR3 region: CASGGGGDYNEQFF.

This chain links TRBV14 with TRBJ1-1. The CDR3 covers 15 residues. CDR1 is SGHDN, CDR2 FVKESK, per germline. The CDR3 is CASSRSGSMNTEAFF.

This chain uses TRBV4-2 with TRBJ2-5; without DNA, the TCRdb call of TRBD1 cannot be checked. The CDR3 has 15 amino acids. Germline lookup yields CDR1 LGHNA and CDR2 YNFKEQ. CDR3 loop: CASSQGGGDQETQYF.

CDR3 sequence: CASSSGGNEQFF. The gene calls are TRBV7-8 and TRBJ2-1; TCRdb's assignment of TRBD2 cannot be checked, as there is no DNA. The CDR3 consists of 12 residues. From germline, CDR1 is SGHVS and CDR2 FQNEAQ.

The CDR3: CASSLAGLSSYNEQFF. The chain employs TRBV7-6 and TRBJ2-1. Germline CDR1 is SGHVS and CDR2 is FNYEAQ. The CDR3 length is 16 residues.

The genes are TRBV6-6 and TRBJ2-7; with no DNA, the TCRdb D assignment of TRBD1 cannot be verified. Per the germline V gene, CDR1 is MNHNY and CDR2 is SVGAGI (reference sequence). There are 14 residues in the CDR3. The CDR3 region is CASSPPTGSNEQYF.

The chain joins TRBV7-6 to TRBJ2-1; the D call of TRBD2 rests on TCRdb alone, since no DNA is present to check it. The CDR3 consists of 15 residues. Germline V CDR1 and CDR2: SGHVS, FNYEAQ. CDR3: CASSQAGGPLDEQFF.

The chain carries TRBV6-2 or TRBV6-3 and TRBJ2-7; TCRdb names TRBD2, which stays unverified in the absence of DNA. The CDR3 is 13 residues long. Germline values: CDR1 MNHEY, CDR2 SVGEGT. CDR3: CAISASGTDEQYF.

The J gene is TRBJ2-5, the V gene TRBV10-3; as DNA is missing, the TRBD2 call by TCRdb cannot be tested. Germline lookup yields CDR1 ENHRY and CDR2 SYGVKD. This CDR3 comprises 12 residues. The CDR3 protein is CAISDATETQYF.